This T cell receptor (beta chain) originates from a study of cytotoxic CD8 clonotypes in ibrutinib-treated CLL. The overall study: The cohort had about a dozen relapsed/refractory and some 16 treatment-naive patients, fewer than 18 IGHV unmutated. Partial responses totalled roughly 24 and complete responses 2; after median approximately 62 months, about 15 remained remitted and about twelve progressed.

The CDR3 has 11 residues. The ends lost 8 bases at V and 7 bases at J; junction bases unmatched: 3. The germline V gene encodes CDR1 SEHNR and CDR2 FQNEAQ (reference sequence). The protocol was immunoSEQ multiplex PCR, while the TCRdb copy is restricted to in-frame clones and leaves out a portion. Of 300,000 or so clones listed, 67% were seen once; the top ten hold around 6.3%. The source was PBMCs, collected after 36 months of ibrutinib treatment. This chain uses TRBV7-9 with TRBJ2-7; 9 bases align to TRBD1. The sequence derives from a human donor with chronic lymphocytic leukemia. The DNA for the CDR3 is TGTGCCAGCGGACAGGGGAGAGAGCAGTACTTC. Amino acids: CASGQGREQYF.